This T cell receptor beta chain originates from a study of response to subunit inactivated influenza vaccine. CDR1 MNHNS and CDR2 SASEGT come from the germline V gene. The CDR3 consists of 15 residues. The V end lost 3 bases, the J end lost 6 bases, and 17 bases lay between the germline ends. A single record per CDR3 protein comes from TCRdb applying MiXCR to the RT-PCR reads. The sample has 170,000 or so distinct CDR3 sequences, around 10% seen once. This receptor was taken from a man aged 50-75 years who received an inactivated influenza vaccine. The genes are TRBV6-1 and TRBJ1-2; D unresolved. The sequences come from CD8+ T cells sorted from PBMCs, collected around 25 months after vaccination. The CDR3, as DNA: TGTGCCAGCAGTGATGTGGGTTTACCCAGTGATGGCTACACCTTC. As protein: CASSDVGLPSDGYTF.